The rows below give T cell receptor beta chains drawn from one sample of a study of blood T cell repertoires in COVID-19. Profiling relied on immunoSEQ multiplex PCR, and the TCRdb table lists in-frame clones only, not all of them. The sample carries a few hundred thousand clones, 88% recorded once. The sequenced material came from PBMCs or T cells enriched from blood (not recorded which). These receptor sequences come from a woman aged 18-30 years who had recovered from COVID-19. CDR3s include the opening cysteine and the closing phenylalanine or tryptophan. A D gene is named only where the DNA matches it firmly. Some rows mark clone size as missing; the rest say once, few, many or name a class of expanded clone.

V	J	D	size	CDR3	DNA
TRBV7-9	TRBJ2-5	NA	NA	CASSLRGDSYMYQETQYF	TGTGCCAGCAGCTTAAGGGGCGACAGCTACATGTACCAAGAGACCCAGTACTTC
TRBV27	TRBJ2-7	TRBD2	NA	CASSLSSGGSYEQYF	TGTGCCAGCAGTTTATCTAGCGGGGGGTCCTACGAGCAGTACTTC
TRBV5-6	TRBJ2-1	TRBD1	once	CASSAAYRGDNEQFF	TGTGCCAGCAGCGCGGCGTACAGGGGGGACAATGAGCAGTTCTTC
TRBV24-1	TRBJ1-5	TRBD1	once	CATSSRGNQPQHF	TGTGCCACCAGTTCCAGGGGGAATCAGCCCCAGCATTTT
TRBV3-1/TRBV3-2	TRBJ2-1	NA	NA	CASSQVRVEQFF	TGTGCCAGCAGCCAAGTACGCGTGGAGCAGTTCTTC
TRBV6-1	TRBJ1-2	NA	NA	CASSEAGRGAYGYTF	TGTGCCAGCAGTGAAGCCGGAAGGGGCGCGTATGGCTACACCTTC
TRBV6-5	TRBJ2-2	TRBD2	NA	CASRSGLAGTGELFF	TGTGCCAGCAGGTCCGGACTAGCCGGAACCGGGGAGCTGTTTTTT
TRBV3-1/TRBV3-2	TRBJ1-4	NA	NA	CASSQVVQGGEKLFF	TGTGCCAGCAGCCAAGTAGTACAGGGCGGGGAAAAACTGTTTTTT
TRBV4-1	TRBJ1-1	TRBD1	NA	CASSQDPGTVNTEAFF	TGCGCCAGCAGCCAAGATCCCGGGACAGTGAACACTGAAGCTTTCTTT
TRBV6-5	TRBJ2-5	NA	NA	CASKDNPLAQYF	TGTGCCAGCAAAGACAACCCCTTGGCCCAGTACTTC
TRBV7-2	TRBJ2-5	TRBD2	NA	CASSSPPQRGEETQYF	TGTGCCAGCAGCTCCCCGCCCCAGCGGGGGGAAGAGACCCAGTACTTC
TRBV19	TRBJ1-3	NA	NA	CASSFRGSPSGNTIYF	TGTGCCAGTAGCTTCAGGGGCTCCCCCTCTGGAAACACCATATATTTT